The 26 T cell receptor beta chains below all came from one sample that was sequenced in a study of blood T cell repertoires in COVID-19. Clones were read by immunoSEQ multiplex PCR, and TCRdb kept only the in-frame ones, dropping some. Of about 320,000 clones listed, under 90% are singletons. The sequenced sample consisted of PBMCs or T cells enriched from blood (not recorded which). These receptors came from a man aged 55-75 years who had recovered from COVID-19.

This clone occurred once. The genes are TRBV29-1 and TRBJ1-1, with D possibly TRBD1 on 6 matching bases. CDR1 is SQVTM, CDR2 ANQGSEA, per germline. The CDR3 is made up of 14 amino acids. V was pared by 7 bases and J by 1 base, with 16 bases between. CDR3 nucleotides: TGCAGCGCTGTAACAGGGAGGGGGAACACTGAAGCTTTCTTT. Protein: CSAVTGRGNTEAFF.

The rearrangement links TRBV9 to TRBJ1-1; TRBD1 aligns across 8 bases. Germline V gives CDR1 SGDLS, CDR2 YYNGEE. Trimming at V came to 4 bases and at J to 5 bases, leaving 10 bases not matched to a gene. The CDR3 runs to 15 residues. The CDR3 DNA reads TGTGCCAGCAGCCCAAGGACAGGGAAGGATACTGAAGCTTTCTTT. Protein: CASSPRTGKDTEAFF. Full variable domain (outside the CDR3, taken from reference TRBV9 and TRBJ1-1): DSGVTQTPKHLITATGQRVTLRCSPRSGDLSVYWYQQSLDQGLQFLIQYYNGEERAKGNILERFSAQQFPDLHSELNLSSLELGDSALYFCASSPRTGKDTEAFFGQGTRLTVV.

The chain joins TRBV6-4 to TRBJ1-2; 9 bases match TRBD1. Germline lookup yields CDR1 MRHNA and CDR2 SNTAGT. V lost 6 bases and J lost 8; bases outside the gene matches: 16. The CDR3 spans 16 residues. The CDR3 is CASSMGQGRKEGGYTF. The DNA of the CDR3 is TGTGCCAGCAGCATGGGACAGGGTCGTAAGGAAGGCGGCTACACCTTC.

Written as DNA, the CDR3 is TGCGCCAGCAGCTTCGGAACAGGGGAATTTAATTCACCCCTCCACTTT. Amino acids: CASSFGTGEFNSPLHF. V gene TRBV5-1 combines with J gene TRBJ1-6; 7 bases are shared with TRBD1. V lost 2 bases and J lost 6; bases outside the gene matches: 8. There are 16 residues in the CDR3. CDR1 and CDR2 (germline): SGHRS, YFSETQ.

This clone was observed once. Other DNA sequences in the same sample also yield this CDR3. V is TRBV7-6 and J is TRBJ2-5; D is perhaps TRBD1 (5 bases). From germline, CDR1 is SGHVS and CDR2 FNYEAQ. Trimming left V 2 bases short and J 2 bases short, with 9 bases between. The CDR3 is made up of 14 amino acids. The CDR3 loop is CASSLFQGQETQYF. CDR3 nucleotides: TGTGCCAGCAGCTTATTTCAGGGTCAAGAGACCCAGTACTTC.

This rearrangement joins TRBV2 to TRBJ2-7; 9 bases map to TRBD1. V shed 4 bases and J 5 bases; nucleotides not matched to a gene: 3. Germline loops: CDR1 SNHLY, CDR2 FYNNEI. CDR3 length: 13 amino acids. The CDR3 DNA follows: TGTGCCAGCAGTGGGGACAGGGCCCACGAGCAGTACTTC. This sequence encodes CASSGDRAHEQYF.

The chain carries TRBV9 and TRBJ2-4; 9 bases map to TRBD2. With 4 bases clipped from V and 6 bases from J, the junction kept 5 bases outside the gene matches. The germline gives CDR1 SGDLS, CDR2 YYNGEE. The CDR3 totals 14 residues. CDR3 residues: CASSPTSGPNIQYF. In nucleotides, the CDR3 is TGTGCCAGCAGCCCGACTAGCGGCCCAAACATTCAGTACTTC.

The chain employs TRBV13 and TRBJ2-2; D is undetermined. The V gene's germline CDR1 is PRHDT and CDR2 FYEKMQ (reference sequence). The V and J ends lost 1 base and 7 bases respectively, with 13 bases between them. CDR3 length equals 15 residues. CDR3: CASSLVPGSGGELFF. The CDR3 coding sequence is TGTGCCAGCAGCTTAGTCCCAGGCTCTGGCGGGGAGCTGTTTTTT.

This clone was picked up a small number of times. This chain uses TRBV5-1 with TRBJ2-5, with 10 bases that match TRBD2. CDR1 SGHRS and CDR2 YFSETQ come from the germline V gene. The CDR3 covers 13 residues. Trimming cost V 6 bases and J 4 bases; bases outside gene matches: 3. The CDR3 DNA follows: TGCGCCAGCACTGCTAGCGGGAGAGAGACCCAGTACTTC. It encodes CASTASGRETQYF.

The rearrangement joins TRBV3-1 (or the pseudogene TRBV3-2) to TRBJ1-2; D call uncertain. There are 12 residues in the CDR3. Trimming left V 2 bases short and J 7 bases short, with 8 bases between. The germline V gene encodes CDR1 LGHDT and CDR2 YNNKEL (reference sequence). In DNA, the CDR3 is TGTGCCAGCAGCCAATCAGTGTCTGGCTACACCTTC. Amino acids: CASSQSVSGYTF.

The chain combines TRBV18 with TRBJ2-5; 10 positions agree with TRBD2. CDR3 length equals 16 residues. The V and J ends lost 0 bases and 5 bases, in that order; junction bases with no gene match: 6. Germline values: CDR1 KGHSH, CDR2 LQKENI. CDR3 bases: TGTGCCAGCTCACCACCGGATCTAGCGGGAGTCGAGACCCAGTACTTC. Its protein is CASSPPDLAGVETQYF.

CDR3: CASSLSLAGETEQFF. CDR3 sequence (DNA): TGCGCCAGCAGCTTGAGTCTAGCGGGAGAGACTGAGCAGTTCTTC. This sequence joins TRBV5-1 and TRBJ2-1, with 10 bases aligning to TRBD2. CDR1 is SGHRS, CDR2 YFSETQ, per germline. There are 15 residues in the CDR3. The ends lost 1 base at V and 9 bases at J; junction bases unmatched: 7. Together with reference TRBV5-1 and TRBJ2-1, the CDR3 gives the full variable domain: KAGVTQTPRYLIKTRGQQVTLSCSPISGHRSVSWYQQTPGQGLQFLFEYFSETQRNKGNFPGRFSGRQFSNSRSEMNVSTLELGDSALYLCASSLSLAGETEQFFGPGTRLTVL.

The chain has TRBV18 and TRBJ2-5, with D tentatively TRBD2 (6 bases). The CDR3 length is 16 residues. Trimming left V 0 bases short and J 5 bases short, with 16 bases between. From germline, CDR1 is KGHSH and CDR2 LQKENI. The CDR3, as DNA: TGTGCCAGCTCACCACCTCGGGACCCCCGGGGGGAGACCCAGTACTTC. This sequence encodes CASSPPRDPRGETQYF.

The chain employs TRBV5-1 and TRBJ2-7; 9 bases line up with TRBD2. This CDR3 region has 14 residues. Germline assignment: CDR1 SGHRS and CDR2 YFSETQ. J gave up 1 base and V 4 bases, and 3 bases lay outside the gene matches. CDR3 sequence reads: CASSRSGGSYEQYF. DNA for the CDR3: TGCGCCAGCAGCCGTAGCGGGGGATCCTACGAGCAGTACTTC.

The count of this clone is one. V is TRBV19 and J is TRBJ1-3; 9 bases fit TRBD1. Per germline, CDR1 LNHDA and CDR2 SQIVND (reference sequence). V dropped 5 bases and J dropped 2; count of bases not matched to a gene: 4. This CDR3 is built from 15 residues. CDR3: CASSSRTGAGNTIYF. In nucleotides, the CDR3 is TGTGCCAGTAGTTCTCGGACAGGGGCTGGAAACACCATATATTTT. Based on the CDR3 plus reference TRBV19 and TRBJ1-3, the full variable domain is DGGITQSPKYLFRKEGQNVTLSCEQNLNHDAMYWYRQDPGQGLRLIYYSQIVNDFQKGDIAEGYSVSREKKESFPLTVTSAQKNPTAFYLCASSSRTGAGNTIYFGEGSWLTVV.

This clone was counted only a few times. V usage is TRBV2 and J usage is TRBJ2-2; 8 positions match TRBD2. The V segment lost 5 bases and the J segment 3 bases; nucleotides outside the gene matches: 5. CDR3 length: 15 residues. The germline gives CDR1 SNHLY, CDR2 FYNNEI. For the CDR3, the DNA is TGTGCCAGCAGTTTACCAGCGGGAGACACCGGGGAGCTGTTTTTT. Protein: CASSLPAGDTGELFF.

This clone was observed once. The V call is TRBV21-1, the J call TRBJ1-5. TRBV21-1 is reported as a pseudogene. The CDR3 sequence is 17 residues long. CDR3 amino acids: CASSKIAARNSNQPQHF. CDR3 DNA sequence: TGTGCCAGCAGCAAGATAGCAGCAAGGAATAGCAATCAGCCCCAGCATTTT.

This clone was recorded once. The rearrangement uses TRBV11-1 and TRBJ2-6, with D hard to call. The germline V gene has CDR1 SGHAT and CDR2 FQDESV (reference sequence). The germline V and J ends were trimmed by 5 bases and 0 bases, with 8 bases remaining between them. The CDR3 spans 15 residues. CDR3 DNA: TGTGCCAGCAGCGGTCAGTTCTCTGGGGCCAACGTCCTGACTTTC. This encodes CASSGQFSGANVLTF.

This clone came up once. V is TRBV27 and J is TRBJ1-1, with TRBD1 matching over 8 bases. There are 16 residues in the CDR3. Germline V CDR1 and CDR2: MNHEY, SMNVEV (reference sequence). V lost 5 bases to trimming and J lost 1 base; unmatched junction nucleotides: 9. CDR3 bases: TGTGCCAGCAGTCACCGGGACAGGACCGCGAACACTGAAGCTTTCTTT. Translated, it gives CASSHRDRTANTEAFF.

This chain connects TRBV2 to TRBJ1-2; D is unresolved. Germline values: CDR1 SNHLY, CDR2 FYNNEI. Trimming left V 6 bases short and J 4 bases short, with 9 bases between. The CDR3 loop spans 12 amino acids. The CDR3 sequence: CASRTAGYGYTF. The DNA for the CDR3 is TGTGCCAGCAGAACAGCAGGCTATGGCTACACCTTC.

Only a few counts were recorded for this clone. This chain connects TRBV28 to TRBJ2-5; 7 nucleotides align to TRBD1. J lost 4 bases, V lost 6 bases, and 8 bases had no gene match. The CDR3 extends over 14 amino acids. Germline CDR1 MDHEN, CDR2 SYDVKM. The CDR3, as DNA: TGTGCCAGCAGCCGAGACAGGGTTTTAGAGACCCAGTACTTC. Amino acid sequence: CASSRDRVLETQYF. Complete variable domain (other parts from reference TRBV28 and TRBJ2-5): DVKVTQSSRYLVKRTGEKVFLECVQDMDHENMFWYRQDPGLGLRLIYFSYDVKMKEKGDIPEGYSVSREKKERFSLILESASTNQTSMYLCASSRDRVLETQYFGPGTRLLVL.

The chain has TRBV28 and TRBJ2-3, with 9 bases that match TRBD2. V trimming: 2 bases; J trimming: 0 bases; junction bases outside the gene matches: 6. Germline V gene lookup returns CDR1 MDHEN and CDR2 SYDVKM. This CDR3 contains 17 residues. The CDR3 here is CASSLPLLAGSTDTQYF. In DNA form, the CDR3 reads TGTGCCAGCAGTTTACCCCTCCTAGCGGGGAGCACAGATACGCAGTATTTT.

The V call is TRBV28, the J call TRBJ1-2; D is unresolved. Trimming cost V 6 bases and J 8 bases, with 22 bases left between them. Per the germline V gene, CDR1 is MDHEN and CDR2 is SYDVKM. The CDR3 is made up of 15 amino acids. CDR3 residues: CASSPSNDGGEGYTF. The CDR3 nucleotides are TGTGCCAGCAGCCCCTCGAACGATGGAGGAGAGGGCTACACCTTC.

This clone has just a few counts. This chain's CDR3 is CASSQEAGEKPQHF. Written as DNA, the CDR3 is TGCGCCAGCAGCCAAGAAGCAGGGGAGAAGCCCCAGCATTTT. The chain carries TRBV4-3 and TRBJ1-5; TRBD1 is a possible D gene (6 bases). CDR3 length: 14 amino acids. The V end was cut by 0 bases, the J end by 8 bases, with 11 bases between. The germline V gene has CDR1 LGHNA and CDR2 YSLEER.

The genes are TRBV9 and TRBJ1-4; D gene ambiguous. The CDR3 is 13 residues long. Trimming took 0 bases from V and 10 from J, leaving 10 bases between them. Germline V gives CDR1 SGDLS, CDR2 YYNGEE. The CDR3 sequence: CASSVGGEGKLFF. CDR3 bases: TGTGCCAGCAGCGTAGGTGGGGAGGGAAAACTGTTTTTT.

V is TRBV24-1 and J is TRBJ2-3, with 12 bases lining up with TRBD2. The J segment lost 2 bases and the V segment lost 6 bases, leaving 8 bases of the junction unmatched. This CDR3 is built from 17 residues. Germline CDR1 is KGHDR and CDR2 is SFDVKD. CDR3 protein: CATSRASGRAVTDTQYF. The CDR3 DNA reads as TGTGCCACCAGTAGGGCTAGCGGGAGGGCCGTCACAGATACGCAGTATTTT.